The entry below describes one T cell receptor (beta chain). Germline CDR1 is PRHDT and CDR2 is FYEKMQ (reference sequence). With 5 bases clipped from V and 7 bases from J, the junction kept 8 bases outside the gene matches. There are 16 residues in the CDR3. The sample originates from a study of blood T cell repertoires in COVID-19. Study background: Acute-phase and convalescent COVID-19 samples originated in the United States, Italy and Spain. PBMCs, B-cell-depleted T cells, or T cells provided the cDNA or gDNA that made up the material.

Individuals aged 18 to 89 years were recruited from about two dozen US areas. Researchers sorted participants into cohorts using their self-reported clinical history. Repertoires were generated with immunoSEQ multiplex PCR, while TCRdb's copy carries only in-frame clones and drops some. Of around 250,000 clones listed, roughly 90% were seen once; the top ten hold approximately 2.9%. This receptor was identified in a man aged 40-49 years who had been exposed to COVID-19. The genes are TRBV13 and TRBJ2-1, with 13 bases identical to TRBD2. Sequencing input: PBMCs or T cells enriched from blood (not recorded which). CDR3 protein: CASSPRTSGSNNEQFF. The CDR3 coding sequence is TGTGCCAGCAGCCCTAGGACTAGCGGGAGCAATAATGAGCAGTTCTTC.